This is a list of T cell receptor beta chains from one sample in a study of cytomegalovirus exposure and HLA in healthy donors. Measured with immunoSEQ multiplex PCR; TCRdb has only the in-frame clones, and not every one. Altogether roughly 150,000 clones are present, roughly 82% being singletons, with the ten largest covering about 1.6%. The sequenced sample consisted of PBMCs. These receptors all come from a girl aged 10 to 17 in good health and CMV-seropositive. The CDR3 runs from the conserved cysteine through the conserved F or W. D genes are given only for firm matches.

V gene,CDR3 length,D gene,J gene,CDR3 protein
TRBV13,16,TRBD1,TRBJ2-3,CASSSRDRGMGDTQYF
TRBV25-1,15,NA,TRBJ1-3,CASSDSPSSGNTIYF
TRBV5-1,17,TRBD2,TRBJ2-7,CASSSGLMRSVSYEQYF
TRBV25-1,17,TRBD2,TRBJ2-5,CASSAPTSGRIVETQYF
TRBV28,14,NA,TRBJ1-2,CASSLLQENLGYTF
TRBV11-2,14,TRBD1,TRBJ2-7,CASSLEQGGSEQYF
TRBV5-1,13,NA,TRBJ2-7,CASSRGASDEQYF
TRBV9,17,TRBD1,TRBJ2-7,CASSSRVETGGSYEQYF
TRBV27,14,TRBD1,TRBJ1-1,CASSLTGVDTEAFF
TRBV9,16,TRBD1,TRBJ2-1,CASSVGPGQGHQGQFF
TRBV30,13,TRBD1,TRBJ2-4,CACETGGKNIQYF
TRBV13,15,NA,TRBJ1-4,CASSSTGKANEKLFF
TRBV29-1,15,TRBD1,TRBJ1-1,CSVETPGQGVTEAFF
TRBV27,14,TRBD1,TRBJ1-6,CASSRQGAGSPLHF
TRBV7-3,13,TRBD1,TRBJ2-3,CASSSTGADTQYF
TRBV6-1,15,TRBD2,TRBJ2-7,CASSAGLAGNYEQYF
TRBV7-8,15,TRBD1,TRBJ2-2,CASSPQGQGYGELFF
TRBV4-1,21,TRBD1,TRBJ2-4,CASSPILPKLQDRETKNIQYF
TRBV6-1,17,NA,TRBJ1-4,CASSVYITGVGNEKLFF
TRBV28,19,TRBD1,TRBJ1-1,CASSLVDRGPFPLNTEAFF
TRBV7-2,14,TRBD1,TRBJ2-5,CASSPWGQQETQYF
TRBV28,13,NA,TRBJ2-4,CATIDMGKNIQYF
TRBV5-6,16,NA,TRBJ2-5,CASSPAGGLTGGTQYF
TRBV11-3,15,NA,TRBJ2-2,CASSLSAGYTGELFF
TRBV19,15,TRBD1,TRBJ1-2,CASSRGRGQNYGYTF
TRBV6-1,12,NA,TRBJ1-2,CASSVEGYGYTF
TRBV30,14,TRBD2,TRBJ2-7,CAWIGTSGSYEQYF
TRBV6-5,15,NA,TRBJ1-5,CASRTGGGWDQPQHF
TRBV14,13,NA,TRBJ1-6,CASSPFSNSPLHF
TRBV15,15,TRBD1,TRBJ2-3,CATSRRTGGTDTQYF
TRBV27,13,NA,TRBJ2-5,CASSFGAQETQYF
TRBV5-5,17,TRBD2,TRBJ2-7,CASRGLAGGDREFEQYF
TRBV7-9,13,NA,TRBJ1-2,CASSLQGDGGYTF
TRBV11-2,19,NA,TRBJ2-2,CASSHGVYWVQSDTGELFF
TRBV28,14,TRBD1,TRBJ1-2,CASSTGGREAGYTF
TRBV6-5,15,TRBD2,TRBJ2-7,CASSPRGLAPYEQYF
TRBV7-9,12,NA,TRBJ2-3,CASSLGPDTQYF
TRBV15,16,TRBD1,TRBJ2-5,CATSRDPVQGAETQYF
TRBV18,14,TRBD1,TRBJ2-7,CASSPGTVTYEQYF
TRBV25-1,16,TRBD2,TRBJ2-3,CASSDTSGGSTDTQYF
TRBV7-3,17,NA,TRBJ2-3,CASSLTQGGFSTDTQYF
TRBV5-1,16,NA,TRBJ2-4,CASSLGVGEAKNIQYF
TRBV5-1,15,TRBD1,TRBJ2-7,CASSLFQGARDEQYF
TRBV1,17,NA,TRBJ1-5,CTSSQGEVELRNQPQHF
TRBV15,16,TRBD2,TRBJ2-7,CATSRDGGVALYEQYF
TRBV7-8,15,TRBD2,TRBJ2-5,CASSLVLAGGETQYF
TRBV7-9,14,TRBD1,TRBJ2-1,CASSSYRDSNEQFF
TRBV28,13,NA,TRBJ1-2,CASSTGVNYGYTF
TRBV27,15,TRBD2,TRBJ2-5,CASSYLPGGGETQYF